Shown below are 3 T cell receptor beta chains from a single sample sequenced in a study of tumor-infiltrating lymphocytes in primary liver carcinoma. Researchers generated TCR beta cDNA from about 0.5 ug of total RNA, relying on a constant-region primer. Amplification in three nested multiplex PCR rounds with slightly modified ARM-PCR gave rise to TCR beta libraries. The first two PCR rounds used TRBV1-TRBV30 primers with a Cbeta primer, roughly 10 cycles each. TCRdb called the multiplex PCR reads again in MiXCR, with one record for every CDR3 protein. Of some 38,000 distinct CDR3 sequences detected, roughly 69% appear once; the ten largest clones hold 15% to 20%. Extraction of RNA together with DNA used about 17-31 mg of unsorted bulk tissue. Input material: liver tumor tissue from sampling region 4. Described subset: tumor region T4, right-lateral pole. These receptors originate from a man in his forties with primary liver carcinoma and hepatitis B virus infection.

This clonotype was counted at least ten times. A much bigger clone sits one base away, suggesting this may be a read error. CDR3 DNA sequence: TGTGCCAGCAGTTTTGACGGGACAGGGGCCACAGGTACGCAGTATTTT. Protein product: CASSFDGTGATGTQYF. The chain employs TRBV12-3 or TRBV12-4 and TRBJ2-3; 10 bases agree with TRBD1. The CDR3 spans 16 residues.

To note about this clonotype: One end of the junction varies from germline; a read error may be responsible. V is TRBV5-1 and J is TRBJ2-3; 10 bases line up with TRBD2. Germline CDR1 SGHRS, CDR2 YFSETQ. This CDR3 contains 16 residues. CDR3 amino acids: CASRESSGSSTDTRYF. The CDR3 DNA reads TGTGCCAGCAGGGAGTCTAGCGGGAGTTCCACAGATACGCGGTATTTT. Full variable domain (missing parts from reference TRBV5-1 and TRBJ2-3): KAGVTQTPRYLIKTRGQQVTLSCSPISGHRSVSWYQQTPGQGLQFLFEYFSETQRNKGNFPGRFSGRQFSNSRSEMNVSTLELGDSALYLCASRESSGSSTDTRYFGPGTRLTVL.

As concerns this clonotype: Lacking the conserved final phenylalanine or tryptophan, this CDR3 likely reflects a read error. The chain is built from TRBV6-1 and TRBJ2-6, with TRBD2 as a possible D gene (6 bases). Germline CDR1 MNHNS, CDR2 SASEGT. The CDR3 totals 17 residues. This chain's CDR3 is CASMKLASYSGANVLTI. CDR3 nucleotides: TGTGCAAGCATGAAACTAGCCTCTTACTCTGGGGCCAACGTCCTGACTATC.